Below, 5 T cell receptor beta chains from the same sample are listed, as sequenced in a study of cytomegalovirus exposure and HLA in healthy donors. It was with 60 Vbeta and 13 Jbeta primers that the PCR ran. Produced via immunoSEQ multiplex PCR; TCRdb's table is partial and in-frame only. The data hold under 200,000 clones, with 70% to 80% observed a single time. The sequenced sample consisted of PBMCs. The receptors shown here come from a man in his forties or fifties in good health and CMV-seronegative.

Notes on this clone: This CDR3 is also generated by other DNA sequences in the sample. The chain couples TRBV5-1 to TRBJ2-1; D may be TRBD2 (5 bases). Germline CDR1 and CDR2: SGHRS and YFSETQ. This CDR3 spans 15 amino acids. V gave up 0 bases and J gave up 0 bases, with 7 bases separating them. The CDR3, as DNA: TGCGCCAGCAGCTTGGGGACTTCCTCCTACAATGAGCAGTTCTTC. Translation: CASSLGTSSYNEQFF.

V usage is TRBV7-9 and J usage is TRBJ1-1; a weak D match, TRBD1 (5 bases). CDR1 is SEHNR and CDR2 is FQNEAQ in the germline V gene (reference sequence). V lost 1 base to trimming and J lost 4 bases, with 13 bases between them. This CDR3 has 15 amino acids. As DNA, the CDR3 is TGTGCCAGCAGCTTAGATCTGGGGGGGAGCACTGAAGCTTTCTTT. Its protein product is CASSLDLGGSTEAFF.

The gene calls are TRBV5-1 and TRBJ2-3; 8 bases map to TRBD1. Germline V gene sequence: CDR1 SGHRS, CDR2 YFSETQ. Unmatched junction bases numbered 6, after V lost 0 bases and J lost 6 bases. This CDR3 spans 15 amino acids. The CDR3: CASSLVAGGWDTQYF. The CDR3 DNA sequence: TGCGCCAGCAGCTTGGTGGCAGGGGGCTGGGATACGCAGTATTTT.

The chain carries TRBV9 and TRBJ2-3; 11 bases line up with TRBD2. Per the germline V gene, CDR1 is SGDLS and CDR2 is YYNGEE. V dropped 3 bases and J dropped 2; count of bases not matched to a gene: 5. This CDR3 region has 16 residues. This CDR3 is CASSEPGLADTDTQYF. CDR3 bases: TGTGCCAGCAGCGAACCGGGACTAGCGGACACAGATACGCAGTATTTT.

The rearrangement joins TRBV9 to TRBJ2-1; 8 bases match TRBD1. The V and J ends lost 2 bases and 7 bases, in that order; junction bases with no gene match: 5. The germline V gene has CDR1 SGDLS and CDR2 YYNGEE. The CDR3 consists of 14 residues. The chain's CDR3 is CASSVQGADNEQFF. The DNA of the CDR3 is TGTGCCAGCAGCGTCCAGGGGGCGGATAATGAGCAGTTCTTC.